Listed here are 9 T cell receptor beta chains from one sample, sequenced in a study of T cells in localized non-small cell lung cancer. Assay used: immunoSEQ multiplex PCR; TCRdb lists only in-frame clones, some missing. Among some 5,900 clones listed, 40% to 50% were seen once. Sequencing used lung tumor tissue, obtained before any cancer treatment. The source of these receptors is a woman aged 40-69 years with stage II squamous cell lung carcinoma.

The chain links TRBV10-2 to TRBJ1-1, with D tentatively TRBD1 (6 bases). The length of the CDR3 is 14 residues. The germline V gene encodes CDR1 WSHSY and CDR2 SAAADI. V gave up 7 bases and J gave up 1 base, with 13 bases separating them. The CDR3 nucleotides are TGCGCCAGCACACCCCCGGACAGGAACACTGAAGCTTTCTTT. Protein: CASTPPDRNTEAFF.

This clone turned up a few times. The chain couples TRBV6-8 to TRBJ1-2; D ambiguous. This CDR3 is 14 amino acids long. V dropped 4 bases and J dropped 8 bases, with 17 bases sitting between them. From germline, CDR1 is MNHGY and CDR2 SAAAGT. CDR3 DNA sequence: TGTGCCAGCAGTTTAAACCGGGGAACGGGGGGCTACACCTTC. Its translation is CASSLNRGTGGYTF.

The V call is TRBV19, the J call TRBJ2-7; 9 nucleotides line up with TRBD1. Germline trimming cut 6 bases from V and 5 bases from J; bases unmatched to any gene: 11. CDR1 LNHDA and CDR2 SQIVND come from the germline V gene (reference sequence). This CDR3 is built from 15 residues. CDR3 bases: TGTGCCAGTAGCCCCGGGGACAGGGTCATGGACGAGCAGTACTTC. Protein product: CASSPGDRVMDEQYF. Full variable domain (remainder filled in from reference TRBV19 and TRBJ2-7): DGGITQSPKYLFRKEGQNVTLSCEQNLNHDAMYWYRQDPGQGLRLIYYSQIVNDFQKGDIAEGYSVSREKKESFPLTVTSAQKNPTAFYLCASSPGDRVMDEQYFGPGTRLTVT.

The chain has TRBV18 and TRBJ2-1, with 8 bases identical to TRBD1. This CDR3 is 16 amino acids long. CDR1 and CDR2 from the germline V gene are KGHSH and LQKENI. V was clipped by 0 bases and J by 3 bases; unmatched bases: 4. This CDR3 reads CASSPPQGAIYNEQFF. CDR3 coding DNA: TGTGCCAGCTCACCACCTCAGGGGGCAATCTACAATGAGCAGTTCTTC.

The V and J genes are TRBV29-1 and TRBJ1-2; maybe TRBD1 (5 bases). CDR1 is SQVTM, CDR2 ANQGSEA, per germline. The CDR3 extends over 13 amino acids. V dropped 8 bases and J dropped 5 bases, with 18 bases sitting between them. This CDR3 reads CSIPFSGEYGYTF. The CDR3 DNA reads as TGCAGCATCCCTTTTTCGGGGGAATATGGCTACACCTTC.

The rearrangement joins TRBV11-3 to TRBJ2-1, with D perhaps matching TRBD2 (6 bases). V was pared by 3 bases and J by 0 bases, with 12 bases between. Germline CDR1 is SGHNT and CDR2 is YENEEA. This CDR3 is built from 16 residues. The CDR3, as DNA: TGTGCCAGCAGCTTGGGACTCCCGAGCTCCTACAATGAGCAGTTCTTC. Translated, it gives CASSLGLPSSYNEQFF.

The chain is built from TRBV12-5 and TRBJ2-1; the match to TRBD2 covers 10 bases. CDR1 LGHNT and CDR2 FRNRAP come from the germline V gene. The CDR3 covers 15 residues. Trimming cost V 6 bases and J 7 bases; bases outside gene matches: 9. CDR3 sequence (DNA): TGTGCTAGTGGCCGGACTAGCGGAAGTCTTAATGAGCAGTTCTTC. Translation gives CASGRTSGSLNEQFF.

This chain uses TRBV29-1 with TRBJ1-1; possibly TRBD1 for D (6 bases). The CDR3 is 14 amino acids. V was clipped by 0 bases and J by 3 bases, with 11 bases between them. Germline V gives CDR1 SQVTM, CDR2 ANQGSEA. As DNA, the CDR3 is TGCAGCGTTGAAGACCCCAGGGGACACACTGAAGCTTTCTTT. As protein: CSVEDPRGHTEAFF.

This clone was detected only a few times. The V and J genes are TRBV11-3 and TRBJ1-1; D may be TRBD1 (6 bases). V was trimmed by 5 bases and J by 1 base, leaving 11 bases between them. This CDR3 is built from 14 residues. Germline assignment: CDR1 SGHNT and CDR2 YENEEA. The CDR3 coding sequence is TGTGCCAGCAGCCAAAGGGGGGGGAACACTGAAGCTTTCTTT. Translated: CASSQRGGNTEAFF.